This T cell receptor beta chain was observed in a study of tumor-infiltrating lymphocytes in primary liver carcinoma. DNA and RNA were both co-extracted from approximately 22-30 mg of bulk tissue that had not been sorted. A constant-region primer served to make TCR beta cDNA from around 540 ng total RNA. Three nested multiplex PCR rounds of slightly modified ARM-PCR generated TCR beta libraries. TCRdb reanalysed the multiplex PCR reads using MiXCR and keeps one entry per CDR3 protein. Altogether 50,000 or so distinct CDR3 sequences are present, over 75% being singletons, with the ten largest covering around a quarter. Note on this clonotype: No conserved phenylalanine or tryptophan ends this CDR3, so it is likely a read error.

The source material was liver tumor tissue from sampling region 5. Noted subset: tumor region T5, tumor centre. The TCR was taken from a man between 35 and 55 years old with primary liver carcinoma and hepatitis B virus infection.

Here the CDR3 DNA reads TGCAACGTTGAAGATGTCGGACAAGGAGAGACTCAGTACCTC. Translation: CNVEDVGQGETQYL. The rearrangement uses TRBV29-1 and TRBJ2-5; TRBD1 might be the D (5 bases). The germline CDR1 and CDR2 sequences are SQVTM and ANQGSEA. CDR3 length equals 14 residues.